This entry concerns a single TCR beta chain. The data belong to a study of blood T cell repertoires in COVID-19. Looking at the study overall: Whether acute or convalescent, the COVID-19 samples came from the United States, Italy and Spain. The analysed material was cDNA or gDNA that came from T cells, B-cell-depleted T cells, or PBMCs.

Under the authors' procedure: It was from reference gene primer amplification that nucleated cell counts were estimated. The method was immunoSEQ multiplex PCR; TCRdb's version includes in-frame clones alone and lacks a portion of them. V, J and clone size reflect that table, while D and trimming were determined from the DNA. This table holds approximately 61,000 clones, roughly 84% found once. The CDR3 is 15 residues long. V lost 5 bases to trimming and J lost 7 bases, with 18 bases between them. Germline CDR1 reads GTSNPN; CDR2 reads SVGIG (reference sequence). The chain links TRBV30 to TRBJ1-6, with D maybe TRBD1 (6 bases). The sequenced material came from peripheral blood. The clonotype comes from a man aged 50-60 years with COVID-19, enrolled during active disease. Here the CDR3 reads CAWVDRSRPNSPLHF. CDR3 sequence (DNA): TGTGCCTGGGTAGACAGGAGCCGGCCAAATTCACCCCTCCACTTT.